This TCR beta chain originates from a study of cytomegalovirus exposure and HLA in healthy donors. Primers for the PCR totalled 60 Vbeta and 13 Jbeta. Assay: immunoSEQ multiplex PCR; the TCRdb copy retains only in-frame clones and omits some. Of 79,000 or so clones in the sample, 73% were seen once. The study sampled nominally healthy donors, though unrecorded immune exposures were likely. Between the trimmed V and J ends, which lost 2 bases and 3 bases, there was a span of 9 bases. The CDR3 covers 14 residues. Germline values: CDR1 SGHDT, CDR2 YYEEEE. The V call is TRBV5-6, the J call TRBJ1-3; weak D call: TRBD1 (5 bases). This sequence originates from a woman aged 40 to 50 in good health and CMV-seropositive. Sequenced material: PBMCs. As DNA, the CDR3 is TGTGCCAGCAGCTTACAAGGGGTTGGAAACACCATATATTTT. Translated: CASSLQGVGNTIYF.